This T cell receptor beta chain derives from a study of CD8 T cells in ankylosing spondylitis. Looked up from germline, CDR1 is WNHNN and CDR2 is SYGVQD (reference sequence). The CDR3 sequence is 15 residues long. Trimming left V 3 bases short and J 3 bases short, with 12 bases between. This clonotype has only a few counts. The antigen remains unidentified. TCRdb reprocessed the 5' RACE reads with MiXCR, giving one entry per CDR3 protein. The sample has around 340,000 distinct CDR3 sequences; under 15% are singletons. General study findings and limits: Reportedly, disease-linked clones are significantly enriched in ankylosing spondylitis patients' matched synovial fluid. CD8+ by phenotype, disease-linked clones were relatively rare in peripheral blood. Ankylosing spondylitis blood appeared to be characterized by a TCR beta motif of roughly eight highly homologous variants.

The V call is TRBV10-1, the J call TRBJ2-1; a possible D gene is TRBD1 (7 bases). The clonotype was recovered from a male donor with ankylosing spondylitis or in good health (not recorded which). The sample consisted of blood, either unsorted or a sorted T cell fraction (not recorded which). Written as DNA, the CDR3 is TGCGCCAGCAGTGAACGCCAGGGGGGCTACAATGAGCAGTTCTTC. It is translated as CASSERQGGYNEQFF.